The rows below give T cell receptor beta chains drawn from one sample of a study of HIV-infected patients and healthy controls. TCRdb called the 5' RACE reads again in MiXCR, with one record for every CDR3 protein. The sample shows about 67,000 distinct CDR3 sequences, about 16% of them seen only once. Sequenced input: CD4+ T cells from blood. The receptors shown here come from a human donor in good health. CDR3s include the opening cysteine and the closing phenylalanine or tryptophan. The order of the fields is clone size, J gene, D gene, V gene, CDR3 protein, CDR3 DNA. A D gene is named only where the DNA matches it firmly. Clone size is stated in some rows and not others, as once, few, many or a class when expanded.

clone size: few
J gene: TRBJ2-4
D gene: TRBD2
V gene: TRBV27
CDR3 protein: CASRSGVAKNIQYF
CDR3 DNA: TGTGCCAGCCGGAGCGGGGTAGCCAAAAACATTCAGTACTTC

clone size: .
J gene: TRBJ1-5
D gene: .
V gene: TRBV24-1
CDR3 protein: CATSEPGTRNQPQHF
CDR3 DNA: TGTGCCACCAGTGAGCCCGGGACACGGAATCAGCCCCAGCATTTT

clone size: .
J gene: TRBJ1-2
D gene: .
V gene: TRBV6-1
CDR3 protein: CASSEIYGYTF
CDR3 DNA: TGTGCCAGCAGTGAGATCTATGGCTACACCTTC

clone size: .
J gene: TRBJ2-7
D gene: TRBD2
V gene: TRBV5-4
CDR3 protein: CASSGRAGGLGDEQYF
CDR3 DNA: TGTGCCAGCAGCGGAAGGGCGGGGGGGCTTGGCGACGAGCAGTACTTC

clone size: .
J gene: TRBJ2-1
D gene: TRBD2
V gene: TRBV12-3/TRBV12-4
CDR3 protein: CASSLAGPSGRNPEQFF
CDR3 DNA: TGTGCCAGCAGTCTCGCGGGCCCTAGCGGGAGAAATCCGGAGCAGTTCTTC

clone size: few
J gene: TRBJ2-7
D gene: .
V gene: TRBV28
CDR3 protein: CASRPIASSYEQYF
CDR3 DNA: TGTGCCAGCAGACCCATTGCGAGCTCCTACGAGCAGTACTTC

clone size: .
J gene: TRBJ1-1
D gene: .
V gene: TRBV18
CDR3 protein: CASSPPGVMNTEAFF
CDR3 DNA: TGTGCCAGCTCACCACCTGGGGTCATGAACACTGAAGCTTTCTTT

clone size: few
J gene: TRBJ1-5
D gene: .
V gene: TRBV6-2/TRBV6-3
CDR3 protein: CASSYPFPQPQHF
CDR3 DNA: TGTGCCAGCAGTTACCCGTTCCCCCAGCCCCAGCATTTT

clone size: .
J gene: TRBJ2-3
D gene: .
V gene: TRBV5-1
CDR3 protein: CASSFDRTQYF
CDR3 DNA: TGCGCCAGCAGCTTTGATAGAACGCAGTATTTT

clone size: few
J gene: TRBJ1-2
D gene: .
V gene: TRBV12-3/TRBV12-4
CDR3 protein: CASSTHRSNYGYTF
CDR3 DNA: TGTGCCAGCAGTACCCACAGGAGTAACTATGGCTACACCTTC

clone size: .
J gene: TRBJ2-6
D gene: .
V gene: TRBV19
CDR3 protein: CASSRRGASGANVLTF
CDR3 DNA: TGTGCCAGTTCTCGCAGGGGCGCCTCTGGGGCCAACGTCCTGACTTTC

clone size: .
J gene: TRBJ2-3
D gene: .
V gene: TRBV14
CDR3 protein: CASSQTLTDTQYF
CDR3 DNA: TGTGCCAGCAGCCAGACTCTCACAGATACGCAGTATTTT

clone size: .
J gene: TRBJ1-5
D gene: .
V gene: TRBV6-2/TRBV6-3
CDR3 protein: CASRKIGLGNQPQHF
CDR3 DNA: TGTGCCAGCAGAAAGATCGGGTTGGGCAATCAGCCCCAGCATTTT

clone size: .
J gene: TRBJ2-1
D gene: .
V gene: TRBV25-1
CDR3 protein: CASNSPGPNEQFF
CDR3 DNA: TGTGCCAGCAACTCGCCCGGGCCAAATGAGCAGTTCTTC

clone size: .
J gene: TRBJ1-4
D gene: .
V gene: TRBV19
CDR3 protein: CASSITNEKLFF
CDR3 DNA: TGTGCCAGTAGTATCACTAATGAAAAACTGTTTTTT

clone size: .
J gene: TRBJ1-4
D gene: TRBD1
V gene: TRBV7-2
CDR3 protein: CASSLPQGAEEKLFF
CDR3 DNA: TGTGCCAGCAGCTTACCTCAGGGGGCGGAGGAAAAACTGTTTTTT

clone size: .
J gene: TRBJ2-1
D gene: .
V gene: TRBV20-1
CDR3 protein: CSATNLNEQFF
CDR3 DNA: TGCAGTGCTACCAATTTAAATGAGCAGTTCTTC

clone size: .
J gene: TRBJ2-7
D gene: .
V gene: TRBV12-3/TRBV12-4
CDR3 protein: CASSLPITYEQYF
CDR3 DNA: TGTGCCAGCAGTTTACCGATAACCTACGAGCAGTACTTC

clone size: few
J gene: TRBJ2-5
D gene: TRBD2
V gene: TRBV20-1
CDR3 protein: CSARDSAGRMTQYF
CDR3 DNA: TGCAGTGCTAGGGATTCAGCGGGGCGCATGACCCAGTACTTC

clone size: many
J gene: TRBJ2-1
D gene: .
V gene: TRBV12-3/TRBV12-4
CDR3 protein: CASSQTRLVRQFF
CDR3 DNA: TGTGCCAGCAGTCAAACCCGACTAGTCCGGCAGTTCTTC

clone size: .
J gene: TRBJ2-1
D gene: .
V gene: TRBV7-9
CDR3 protein: CASNLGRSVYNEQFF
CDR3 DNA: TGTGCCAGCAACTTAGGACGGAGCGTCTACAATGAGCAGTTCTTC

clone size: .
J gene: TRBJ1-1
D gene: TRBD1
V gene: TRBV30
CDR3 protein: CAWSARGQGDTEAFF
CDR3 DNA: TGTGCCTGGAGTGCCCGAGGACAGGGTGACACTGAAGCTTTCTTT

clone size: few
J gene: TRBJ2-3
D gene: .
V gene: TRBV7-2
CDR3 protein: CASSLWAPGLTDTQYF
CDR3 DNA: TGTGCCAGCAGCTTATGGGCCCCCGGATTAACAGATACGCAGTATTTT

clone size: few
J gene: TRBJ1-2
D gene: TRBD1
V gene: TRBV19
CDR3 protein: CASSIGLQTGGTYGYTF
CDR3 DNA: TGTGCCAGTAGTATAGGCCTGCAAACAGGGGGAACCTATGGCTACACCTTC

clone size: many
J gene: TRBJ1-2
D gene: .
V gene: TRBV7-2
CDR3 protein: CASSSIDGREGYTF
CDR3 DNA: TGTGCCAGCAGCTCGATCGACGGACGGGAAGGCTACACCTTC

clone size: .
J gene: TRBJ1-1
D gene: .
V gene: TRBV6-6
CDR3 protein: CASTGGLGNTEAFF
CDR3 DNA: TGTGCCAGCACTGGGGGGCTCGGGAACACTGAAGCTTTCTTT

clone size: few
J gene: TRBJ2-6
D gene: .
V gene: TRBV2
CDR3 protein: CASLRGANVLTF
CDR3 DNA: TGTGCCAGCCTGAGGGGGGCCAACGTCCTGACTTTC

clone size: .
J gene: TRBJ1-1
D gene: .
V gene: TRBV18
CDR3 protein: CASSTGQNTEAFF
CDR3 DNA: TGTGCCAGCTCCACAGGGCAGAACACTGAAGCTTTCTTT

clone size: .
J gene: TRBJ1-4
D gene: .
V gene: TRBV6-6
CDR3 protein: CASTQVPGEKLFF
CDR3 DNA: TGTGCCAGCACCCAAGTCCCGGGTGAAAAACTGTTTTTT

clone size: many
J gene: TRBJ1-6
D gene: .
V gene: TRBV6-5
CDR3 protein: CASSYSGPLNSPLHF
CDR3 DNA: TGTGCCAGCAGTTACTCAGGACCGCTGAATTCACCCCTCCACTTT

clone size: .
J gene: TRBJ1-2
D gene: .
V gene: TRBV4-1
CDR3 protein: CASSQDIQGRQGYTF
CDR3 DNA: TGCGCCAGCAGCCAAGATATCCAGGGACGTCAGGGCTACACCTTC

clone size: once
J gene: TRBJ2-3
D gene: TRBD2
V gene: TRBV7-9
CDR3 protein: CASSQTSGGGTNTQYF
CDR3 DNA: TGTGCCAGCAGCCAGACTAGCGGGGGGGGCACGAATACGCAGTATTTT

clone size: few
J gene: TRBJ1-2
D gene: .
V gene: TRBV19
CDR3 protein: CASRPNSYGYTF
CDR3 DNA: TGTGCCAGTAGACCTAACAGCTATGGCTACACCTTC